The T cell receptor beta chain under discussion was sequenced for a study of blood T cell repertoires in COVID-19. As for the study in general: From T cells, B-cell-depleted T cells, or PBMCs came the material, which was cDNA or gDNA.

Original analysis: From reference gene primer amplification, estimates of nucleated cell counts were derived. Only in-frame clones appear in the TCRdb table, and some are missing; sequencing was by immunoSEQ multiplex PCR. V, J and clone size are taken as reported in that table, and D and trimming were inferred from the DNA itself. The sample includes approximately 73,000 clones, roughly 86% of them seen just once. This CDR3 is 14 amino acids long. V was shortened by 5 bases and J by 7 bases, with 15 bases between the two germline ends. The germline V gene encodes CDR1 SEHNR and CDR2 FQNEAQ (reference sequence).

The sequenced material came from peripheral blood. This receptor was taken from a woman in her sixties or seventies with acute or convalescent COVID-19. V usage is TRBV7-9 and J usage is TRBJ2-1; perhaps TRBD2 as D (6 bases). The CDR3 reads CASSLGLKRNEQFF. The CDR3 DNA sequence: TGTGCCAGCAGCCTCGGACTAAAGAGGAATGAGCAGTTCTTC.